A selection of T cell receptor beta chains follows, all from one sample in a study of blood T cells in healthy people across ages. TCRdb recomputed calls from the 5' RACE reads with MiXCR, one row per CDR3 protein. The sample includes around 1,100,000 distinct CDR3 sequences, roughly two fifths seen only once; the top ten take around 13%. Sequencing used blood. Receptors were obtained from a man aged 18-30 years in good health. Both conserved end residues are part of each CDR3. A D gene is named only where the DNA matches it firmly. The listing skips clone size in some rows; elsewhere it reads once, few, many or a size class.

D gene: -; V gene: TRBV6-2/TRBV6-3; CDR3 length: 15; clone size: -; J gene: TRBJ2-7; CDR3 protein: CASSPLASIAYEQYF; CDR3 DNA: TGTGCCAGCAGTCCCCTAGCTTCGATAGCCTACGAGCAGTACTTC
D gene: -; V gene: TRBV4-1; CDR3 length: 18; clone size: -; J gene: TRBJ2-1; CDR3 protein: CASSQVGRSRTIYNEQFF; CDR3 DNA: TGCGCCAGCAGCCAAGTAGGAAGATCCCGGACCATTTACAATGAGCAGTTCTTC
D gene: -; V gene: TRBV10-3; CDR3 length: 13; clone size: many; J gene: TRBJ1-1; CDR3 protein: CAIRTDMNTEAFF; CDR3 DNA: TGTGCCATACGGACAGACATGAACACTGAAGCTTTCTTT
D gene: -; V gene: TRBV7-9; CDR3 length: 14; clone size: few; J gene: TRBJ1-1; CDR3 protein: CASTLSRGRTEAFF; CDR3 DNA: TGTGCCAGCACCCTTTCCCGGGGTCGGACTGAAGCTTTCTTT
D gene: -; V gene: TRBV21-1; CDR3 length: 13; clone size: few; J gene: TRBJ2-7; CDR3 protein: CATEARPCYEQYF; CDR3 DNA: TGTGCCACCGAGGCTCGGCCTTGCTACGAGCAGTACTTC
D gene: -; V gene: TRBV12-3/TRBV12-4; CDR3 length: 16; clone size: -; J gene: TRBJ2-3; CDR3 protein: CASTWTDSSSADTQYF; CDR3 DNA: TGTGCCAGCACTTGGACAGACAGTTCGAGCGCAGATACGCAGTATTTT
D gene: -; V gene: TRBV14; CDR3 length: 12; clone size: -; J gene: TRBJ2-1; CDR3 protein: CASSQDGRRGFF; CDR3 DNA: TGTGCCAGCAGCCAAGATGGGCGACGTGGGTTCTTC
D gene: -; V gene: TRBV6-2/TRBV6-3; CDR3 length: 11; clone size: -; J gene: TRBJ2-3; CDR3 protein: CASSTGRAQYF; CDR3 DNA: TGTGCCAGCAGTACGGGCCGAGCGCAGTATTTT
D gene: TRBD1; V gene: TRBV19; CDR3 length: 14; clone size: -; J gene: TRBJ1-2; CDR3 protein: CASSTDRGVYGYTF; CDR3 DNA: TGTGCCAGTAGTACGGACAGGGGAGTATATGGCTACACCTTC
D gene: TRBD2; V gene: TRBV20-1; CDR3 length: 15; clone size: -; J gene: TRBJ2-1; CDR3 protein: CSATVSGSEYNEQFF; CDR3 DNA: TGCAGTGCTACCGTTAGCGGGAGTGAGTACAATGAGCAGTTCTTC
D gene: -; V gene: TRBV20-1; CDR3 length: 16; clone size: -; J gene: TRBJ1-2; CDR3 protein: CSARSASGTPNYGYTF; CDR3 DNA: TGCAGTGCTAGATCAGCTTCCGGGACACCTAACTATGGCTACACCTTC
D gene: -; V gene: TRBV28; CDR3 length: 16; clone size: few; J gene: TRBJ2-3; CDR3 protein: CASSLLGYPSTDTQYF; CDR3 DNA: TGTGCCAGCAGTTTACTCGGGTACCCTAGCACAGATACGCAGTATTTT
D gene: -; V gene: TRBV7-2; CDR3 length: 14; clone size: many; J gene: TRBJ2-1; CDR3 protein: CASSLVGGPNEQFF; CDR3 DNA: TGCGCCAGCAGCTTGGTAGGGGGGCCCAATGAGCAGTTCTTC
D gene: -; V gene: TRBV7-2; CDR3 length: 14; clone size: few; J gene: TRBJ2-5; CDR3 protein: CASRFPSYQETQYF; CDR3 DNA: TGTGCCAGCCGTTTCCCTTCGTATCAAGAGACCCAGTACTTC
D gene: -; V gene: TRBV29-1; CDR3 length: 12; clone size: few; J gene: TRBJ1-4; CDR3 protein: CSATRGTEKLFF; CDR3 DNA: TGCAGCGCAACCAGAGGGACTGAAAAACTGTTTTTT
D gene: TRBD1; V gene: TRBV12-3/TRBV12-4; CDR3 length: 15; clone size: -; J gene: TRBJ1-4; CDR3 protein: CASSLDTGEHEKLFF; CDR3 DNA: TGTGCCAGCAGCCTAGACACAGGGGAGCATGAAAAACTGTTTTTT
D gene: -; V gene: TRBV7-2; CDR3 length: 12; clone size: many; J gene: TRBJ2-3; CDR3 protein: CASSTFTDTQYF; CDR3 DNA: TGTGCCAGCAGCACGTTCACAGATACGCAGTATTTT
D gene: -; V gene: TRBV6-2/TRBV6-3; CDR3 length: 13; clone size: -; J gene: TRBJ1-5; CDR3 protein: CASTITSNQPQHF; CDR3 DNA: TGTGCCAGCACCATCACTAGCAATCAGCCCCAGCATTTT
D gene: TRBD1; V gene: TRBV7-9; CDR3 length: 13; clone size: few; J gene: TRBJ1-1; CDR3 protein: CASSSDRDPEAFF; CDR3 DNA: TGTGCCAGCAGCTCGGACAGGGACCCTGAAGCTTTCTTT
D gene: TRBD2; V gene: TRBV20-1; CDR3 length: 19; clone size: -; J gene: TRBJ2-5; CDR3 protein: CSATRPGTSGLTQQETQYF; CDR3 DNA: TGCAGTGCTACACGTCCCGGGACTAGCGGGCTTACTCAGCAAGAGACCCAGTACTTC
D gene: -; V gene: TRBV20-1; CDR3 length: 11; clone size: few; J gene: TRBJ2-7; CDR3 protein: CSADQGHEQYF; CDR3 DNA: TGCAGTGCTGACCAGGGCCACGAGCAGTACTTC
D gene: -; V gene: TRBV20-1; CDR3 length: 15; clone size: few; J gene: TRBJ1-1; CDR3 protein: CSARPPGQMNTEAFF; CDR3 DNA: TGCAGTGCTAGGCCACCGGGACAAATGAACACTGAAGCTTTCTTT